This TCR beta chain was captured by sequencing in a study of PD-1 blockade in classical Hodgkin lymphoma. Study in general: Nivolumab dosed at 3 mg/kg went to patients intravenously every 2 weeks. Findings and caveats of the study: Patients who initiated nivolumab within 1 year of ASCT were excluded. Relapsed/refractory patients reportedly had lower baseline diversity than newly diagnosed patients.

Autologous stem cell transplantation was followed by relapse in every patient, and brentuximab vedotin exposure varied. A note on this clone: Its antigen remains unidentified.

The germline V gene encodes CDR1 MRHNA and CDR2 SNTAGT. This CDR3 region has 14 residues. The ends lost 6 bases at V and 3 bases at J; junction bases unmatched: 7. Profiling relied on immunoSEQ multiplex PCR, and the TCRdb table lists in-frame clones only, not all of them. The table lists 60,000 to 65,000 clones, around 88% of them singletons, with under 15% in the top ten. This specimen was peripheral blood mononuclear cells (PBMCs), taken at baseline. The chain carries TRBV6-4 and TRBJ1-1; 7 bases match TRBD1. This sequence was found in a human donor with classical Hodgkin lymphoma. The CDR3 DNA is TGTGCCAGCAGCCTCACAGGGGACTACACTGAAGCTTTCTTT. Encoded protein: CASSLTGDYTEAFF.